This TCR beta chain comes out of a study of blood T cell repertoires in COVID-19. Overall study context: Acute and convalescent COVID-19 samples came from the United States, Italy and Spain. From T cells, B-cell-depleted T cells, or PBMCs came the material, which was cDNA or gDNA.

This clone was observed once. Original data processing: Using reference gene primer amplification, nucleated cell counts were estimated. Profiling relied on immunoSEQ multiplex PCR, and the TCRdb table lists in-frame clones only, not all of them. Clone size and V and J calls were adopted from that table, with D and trimming inferred from the DNA. The table includes fewer than 200,000 clones, under 85% detected once. Trimming left V 4 bases short and J 5 bases short, with 13 bases between. Germline lookup yields CDR1 SGHRS and CDR2 YFSETQ. CDR3 size: 13 residues. This sequence originates from a man aged 70-80 years with acute or convalescent COVID-19. The J gene is TRBJ2-7, the V gene TRBV5-1, with D possibly matching TRBD1 (6 bases). Sequenced sample: peripheral blood. The CDR3 sequence is CASSETGYNEQYF. Here the CDR3 DNA reads TGCGCCAGCAGCGAAACAGGGTACAACGAGCAGTACTTC.